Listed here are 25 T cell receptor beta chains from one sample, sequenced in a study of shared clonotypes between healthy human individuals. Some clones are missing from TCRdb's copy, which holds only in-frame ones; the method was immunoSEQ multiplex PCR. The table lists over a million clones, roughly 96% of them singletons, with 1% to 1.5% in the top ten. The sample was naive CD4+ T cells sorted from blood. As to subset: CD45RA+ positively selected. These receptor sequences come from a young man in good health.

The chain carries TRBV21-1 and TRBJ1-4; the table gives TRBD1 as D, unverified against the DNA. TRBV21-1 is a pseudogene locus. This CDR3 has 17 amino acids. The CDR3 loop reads CASSNRRTGPTNEKLFF. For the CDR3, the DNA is TGTGCCAGCAGCAACCGCAGGACAGGGCCCACTAATGAAAAACTGTTTTTT.

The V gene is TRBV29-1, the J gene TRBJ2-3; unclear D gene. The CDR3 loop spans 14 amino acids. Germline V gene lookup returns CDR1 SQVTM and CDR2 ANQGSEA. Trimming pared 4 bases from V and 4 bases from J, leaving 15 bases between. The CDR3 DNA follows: TGCAGCGTTGGGCTATCCACGGATCCAGATACGCAGTATTTT. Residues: CSVGLSTDPDTQYF.

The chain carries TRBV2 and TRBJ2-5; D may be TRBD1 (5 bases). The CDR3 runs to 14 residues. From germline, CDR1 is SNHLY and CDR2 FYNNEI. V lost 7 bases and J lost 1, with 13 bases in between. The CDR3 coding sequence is TGTGCCAGCAACGGGCAGGGCTCCCAAGAGACCCAGTACTTC. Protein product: CASNGQGSQETQYF.

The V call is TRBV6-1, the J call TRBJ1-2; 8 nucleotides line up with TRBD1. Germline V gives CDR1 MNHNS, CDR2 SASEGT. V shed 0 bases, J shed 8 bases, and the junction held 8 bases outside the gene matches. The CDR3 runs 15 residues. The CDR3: CASSEAGPGGEGYTF. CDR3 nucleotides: TGTGCCAGCAGTGAAGCTGGGCCAGGGGGCGAAGGCTACACCTTC.

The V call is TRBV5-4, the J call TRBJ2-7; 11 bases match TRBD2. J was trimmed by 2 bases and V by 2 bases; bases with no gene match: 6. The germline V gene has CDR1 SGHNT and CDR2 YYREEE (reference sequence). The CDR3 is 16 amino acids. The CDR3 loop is CASSLPGTSGTYEQYF. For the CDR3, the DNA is TGTGCCAGCAGCTTACCCGGGACTAGCGGTACCTACGAGCAGTACTTC.

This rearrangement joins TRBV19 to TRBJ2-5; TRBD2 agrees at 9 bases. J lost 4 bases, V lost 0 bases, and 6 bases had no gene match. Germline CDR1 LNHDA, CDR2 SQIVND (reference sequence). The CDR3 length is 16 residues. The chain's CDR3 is CASSIEGGRASETQYF. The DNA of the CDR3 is TGTGCCAGTAGTATAGAGGGCGGGAGGGCCTCAGAGACCCAGTACTTC. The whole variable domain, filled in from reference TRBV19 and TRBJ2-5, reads DGGITQSPKYLFRKEGQNVTLSCEQNLNHDAMYWYRQDPGQGLRLIYYSQIVNDFQKGDIAEGYSVSREKKESFPLTVTSAQKNPTAFYLCASSIEGGRASETQYFGPGTRLLVL.

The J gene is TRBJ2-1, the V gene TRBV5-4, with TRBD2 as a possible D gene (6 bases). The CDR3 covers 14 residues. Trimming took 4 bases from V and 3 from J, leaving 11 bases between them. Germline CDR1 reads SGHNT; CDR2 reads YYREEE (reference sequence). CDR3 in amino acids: CASSPRGNYNEQFF. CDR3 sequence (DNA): TGTGCCAGCAGCCCCCGCGGGAACTACAATGAGCAGTTCTTC. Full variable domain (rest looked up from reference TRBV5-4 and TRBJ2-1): ETGVTQSPTHLIKTRGQQVTLRCSSQSGHNTVSWYQQALGQGPQFIFQYYREEENGRGNFPPRFSGLQFPNYSSELNVNALELDDSALYLCASSPRGNYNEQFFGPGTRLTVL.

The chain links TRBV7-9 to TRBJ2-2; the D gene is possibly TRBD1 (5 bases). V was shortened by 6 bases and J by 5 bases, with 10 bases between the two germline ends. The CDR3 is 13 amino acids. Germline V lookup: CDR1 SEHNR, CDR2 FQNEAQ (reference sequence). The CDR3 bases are TGTGCCAGCAGTCAAAGACAGACCGGGGAGCTGTTTTTT. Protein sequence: CASSQRQTGELFF.

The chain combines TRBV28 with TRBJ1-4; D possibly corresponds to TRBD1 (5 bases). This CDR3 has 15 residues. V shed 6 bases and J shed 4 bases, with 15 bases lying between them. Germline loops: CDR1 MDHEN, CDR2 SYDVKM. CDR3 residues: CASSELGGINEKLFF. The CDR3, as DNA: TGTGCCAGCAGCGAGCTCGGGGGTATTAATGAAAAACTGTTTTTT.

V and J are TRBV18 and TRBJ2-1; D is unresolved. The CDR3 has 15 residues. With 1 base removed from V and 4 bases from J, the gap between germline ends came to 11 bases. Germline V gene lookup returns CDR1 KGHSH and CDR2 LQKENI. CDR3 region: CASSPLPDIYNEQFF. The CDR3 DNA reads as TGTGCCAGCTCACCACTCCCAGACATATACAATGAGCAGTTCTTC.

In DNA form, the CDR3 reads TGTGCCAGCAGTGAAGCGAGGGGGAGAGATACGCAGTATTTT. Its protein product is CASSEARGRDTQYF. This sequence joins TRBV6-1 and TRBJ2-3, with a possible D match to TRBD1 (6 bases). The CDR3 sequence is 14 residues long. In germline, CDR1 is MNHNS, CDR2 SASEGT. Trimming stripped 0 bases from V and 5 bases from J, with 9 bases between.

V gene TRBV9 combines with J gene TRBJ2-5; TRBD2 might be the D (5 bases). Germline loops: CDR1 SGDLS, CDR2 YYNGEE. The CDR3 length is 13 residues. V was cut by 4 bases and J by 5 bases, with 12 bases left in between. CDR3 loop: CASSPGIMETQYF. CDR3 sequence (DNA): TGTGCCAGCAGCCCCGGGATTATGGAGACCCAGTACTTC.

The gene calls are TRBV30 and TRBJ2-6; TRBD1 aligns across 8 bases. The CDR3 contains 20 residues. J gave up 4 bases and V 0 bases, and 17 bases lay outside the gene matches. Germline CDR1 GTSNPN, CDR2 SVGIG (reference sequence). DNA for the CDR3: TGTGCCTGGAGTGTACCGCGCCGAGACAGGGGTTTTTCCGGGGCCAACGTCCTGACTTTC. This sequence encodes CAWSVPRRDRGFSGANVLTF.

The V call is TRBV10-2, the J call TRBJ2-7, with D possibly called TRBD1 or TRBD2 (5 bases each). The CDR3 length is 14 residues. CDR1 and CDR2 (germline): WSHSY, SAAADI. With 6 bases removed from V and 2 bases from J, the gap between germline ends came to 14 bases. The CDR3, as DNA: TGCGCCAGCAGATATATGGGACGGACCTACGAGCAGTACTTC. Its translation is CASRYMGRTYEQYF.

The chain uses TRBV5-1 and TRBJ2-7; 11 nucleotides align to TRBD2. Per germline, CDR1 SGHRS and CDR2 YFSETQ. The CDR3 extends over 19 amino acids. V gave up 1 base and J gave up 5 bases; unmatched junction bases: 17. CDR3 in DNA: TGCGCCAGCAGCTTGCAGCCGCGAGCCCGACTAGCGGGGCACAACGAGCAGTACTTC. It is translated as CASSLQPRARLAGHNEQYF.

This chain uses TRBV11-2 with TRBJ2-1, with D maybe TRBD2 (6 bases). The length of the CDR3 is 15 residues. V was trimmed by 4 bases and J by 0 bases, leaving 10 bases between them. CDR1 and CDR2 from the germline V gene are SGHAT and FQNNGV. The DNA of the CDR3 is TGTGCCAGCAGCTCGCGGGGCAGCTCCTACAATGAGCAGTTCTTC. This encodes CASSSRGSSYNEQFF.

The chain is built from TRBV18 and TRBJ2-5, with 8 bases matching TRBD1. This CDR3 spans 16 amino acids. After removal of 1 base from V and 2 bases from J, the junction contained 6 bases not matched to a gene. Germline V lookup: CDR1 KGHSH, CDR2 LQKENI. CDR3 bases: TGTGCCAGCTCACCACTTCCCCGGACAGGGCAAGAGACCCAGTACTTC. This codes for CASSPLPRTGQETQYF.

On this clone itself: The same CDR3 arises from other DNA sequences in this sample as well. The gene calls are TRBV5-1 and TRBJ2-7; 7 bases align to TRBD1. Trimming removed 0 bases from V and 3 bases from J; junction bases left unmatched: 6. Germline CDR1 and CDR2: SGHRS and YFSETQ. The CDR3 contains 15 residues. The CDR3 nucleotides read TGCGCCAGCAGCTTGGCTCCAGGACAGGACTACGAGCAGTACTTC. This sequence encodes CASSLAPGQDYEQYF.

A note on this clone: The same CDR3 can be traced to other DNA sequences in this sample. The CDR3 DNA reads as TGTGCCAGCAGCTTTCAGGGCACTGAAGCTTTCTTT. Translating gives CASSFQGTEAFF. This chain connects TRBV7-9 to TRBJ1-1; tentative D call: TRBD1 (5 bases). Germline V gene sequence: CDR1 SEHNR, CDR2 FQNEAQ (reference sequence). Between the trimmed V and J ends, which lost 3 bases and 4 bases, there was a span of 6 bases. The CDR3 runs to 12 residues.

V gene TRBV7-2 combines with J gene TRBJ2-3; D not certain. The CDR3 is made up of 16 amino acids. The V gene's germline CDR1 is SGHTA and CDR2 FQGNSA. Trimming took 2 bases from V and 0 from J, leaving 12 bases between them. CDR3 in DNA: TGTGCCAGCAGCTTATGGGTCCACCCGAGCACAGATACGCAGTATTTT. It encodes CASSLWVHPSTDTQYF.

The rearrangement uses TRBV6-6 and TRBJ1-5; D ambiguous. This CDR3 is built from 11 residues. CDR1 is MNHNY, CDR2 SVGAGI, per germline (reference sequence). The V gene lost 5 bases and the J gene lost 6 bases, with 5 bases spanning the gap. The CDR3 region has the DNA TGTGCCAGCAGTCGGGGTCAGCCCCAGCATTTT. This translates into CASSRGQPQHF.

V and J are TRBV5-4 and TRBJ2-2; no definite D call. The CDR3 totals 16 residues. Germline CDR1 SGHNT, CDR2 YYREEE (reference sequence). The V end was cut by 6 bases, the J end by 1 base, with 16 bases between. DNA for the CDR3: TGTGCCAGCACCCCCGGCCCACTTTGGAACACCGGGGAGCTGTTTTTT. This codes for CASTPGPLWNTGELFF.

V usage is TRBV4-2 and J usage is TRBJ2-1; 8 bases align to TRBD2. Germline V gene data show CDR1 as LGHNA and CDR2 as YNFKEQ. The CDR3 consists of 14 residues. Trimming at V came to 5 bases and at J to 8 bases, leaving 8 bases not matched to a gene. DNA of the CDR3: TGTGCCAGCAGCAATCGGGAGGGCAGCGATGAGCAGTTCTTC. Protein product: CASSNREGSDEQFF.

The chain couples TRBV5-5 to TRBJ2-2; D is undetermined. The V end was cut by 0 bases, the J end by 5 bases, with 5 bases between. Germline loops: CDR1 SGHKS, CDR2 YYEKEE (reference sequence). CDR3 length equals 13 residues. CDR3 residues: CASSLGPTGELFF. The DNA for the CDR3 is TGTGCCAGCAGCTTGGGTCCTACCGGGGAGCTGTTTTTT.

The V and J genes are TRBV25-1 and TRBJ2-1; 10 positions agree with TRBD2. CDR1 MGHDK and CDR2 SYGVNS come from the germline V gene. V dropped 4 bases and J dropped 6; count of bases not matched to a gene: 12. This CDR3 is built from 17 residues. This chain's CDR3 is CASSGGSPSGSINEQFF. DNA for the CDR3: TGTGCCAGCAGTGGAGGGTCCCCTAGCGGGAGCATCAATGAGCAGTTCTTC.